A selection of T cell receptor beta chains follows, all from one sample in a study of blood T cell repertoires in COVID-19. The assay was immunoSEQ multiplex PCR, and TCRdb's table has in-frame clones only and misses some. This table has about 310,000 clones, around 92% appearing once. The sequenced sample was PBMCs or T cells enriched from blood (not recorded which). Source of these receptors: a woman aged 25 to 39 who had recovered from COVID-19. Each CDR3 is given with its conserved first and last residue. The D gene is left open where the match is weak.

V gene	D gene	CDR3 protein
TRBV2	NA	CASSGDNQPQHF
TRBV18	TRBD1	CASSPFRTGGLYSNQPQHF
TRBV28	NA	CASSLEGYGYTF
TRBV27	NA	CASSLSYNQPQHF
TRBV27	NA	CASSLLQGNYGYTF
TRBV7-8	NA	CASSLVGRAEQYF
TRBV19	NA	CASSIAGPYEQYF
TRBV6-5	TRBD1	CASRTPDRAAPLHF
TRBV2	NA	CATPGGAGANNEQFF
TRBV7-9	TRBD1	CASSPGQVNNEQFF
TRBV5-4	NA	CASTLFGAGTEAFF
TRBV5-1	TRBD2	CASSVGLAGLSISYNEQFF
TRBV20-1	NA	CSASPKVWRAKPQHF
TRBV2	TRBD2	CASSREGEETQYF
TRBV6-1	TRBD2	CASSERVAGSYEQYF
TRBV28	TRBD2	CASSLEGLAGVGAKNIQYF
TRBV19	NA	CASSARDIQETQYF
TRBV6-1	TRBD1	CASSDRAGTENYRYTF
TRBV6-5	NA	CASRKPGLRIYGYTF
TRBV7-2	TRBD1	CASSEQGAGTEAFF
TRBV19	NA	CASSIGENTEAFF
TRBV6-4	NA	CASSALGQTFNEQFF
TRBV18	NA	CASSPFSIDSPLHF
TRBV6-4	NA	CASATLSGSIIKGWRNTIYF
TRBV28	TRBD2	CASSKREGHVDTQYF
TRBV28	NA	CASSLSPLSDQSLHF
TRBV9	TRBD1	CASSVALRDRGNTIYF
TRBV25-1	NA	CASGGAYGYTF
TRBV18	NA	CASSPEGVNTEAFF
TRBV11-2	TRBD2	CASSFMGGAGGRVGNEQFF
TRBV5-4	NA	CASSITPQGTDTQYF
TRBV6-5	NA	CASSYSRGEATDTQYF
TRBV6-2/TRBV6-3	NA	CASSLYDRQVSEQYF
TRBV5-6	NA	CASSADMNTEAFF
TRBV5-4	NA	CASSLGGGEWDTQYF
TRBV10-3	TRBD1	CAISESGGIRQGIGGYTF
TRBV3-1/TRBV3-2	NA	CASSQGGSVEQFF
TRBV4-2	NA	CASSFGPMNTEAFF
TRBV20-1	NA	CSARRETQYF
TRBV6-5	NA	CASSYGSPEKLFF
TRBV29-1	NA	CSVDRGTEAFF
TRBV19	TRBD2	CASSMVGLAGAKTQYF
TRBV6-5	NA	CASSYSNLGEKLFF
TRBV3-1/TRBV3-2	TRBD1	CASSWTGFGTDTQYF
TRBV4-1	NA	CASSQDASANYGYTF